This TCR beta chain was retrieved from a study of shared clonotypes between healthy human individuals. Study-level information: Per-donor plates numbered three CD4 naive, three CD4 memory, two CD8 naive and one CD8 memory.

The naive CD8 population came from CD45RO-negative cells selected for CCR7, without terminally differentiated effector memory CD45RA+ cells. CDR1 and CDR2 from the germline V gene are SEHNR and FQNEAQ (reference sequence). Between the trimmed V and J ends, which lost 5 bases and 8 bases, there was a span of 12 bases. CDR3 size: 12 residues. The method was immunoSEQ multiplex PCR; TCRdb's version includes in-frame clones alone and lacks a portion of them. The sample shows approximately 2,000,000 clones, 93% of them seen only once. Only a few counts were recorded for this clone. Its antigen is currently unknown. Additional DNA sequences in this sample encode the identical CDR3. Study-wide points: All-four-donor shared clonotypes had higher generation probabilities than non-shared clonotypes did. Between a handful of donors, naive CD4 clonotypes were shared at a level of around 5.1%.

The sequenced sample consisted of naive CD8+ T cells from PBMCs. The sequence came from a man between 18 and 29 years old in good health. Some clones in this sample may be carry-over from other donors' samples. The chain links TRBV7-9 to TRBJ1-1; D is perhaps TRBD1 (5 bases). The CDR3 reads CASSLGTAEAFF. CDR3 nucleotide sequence: TGTGCCAGCAGCCTAGGGACCGCGGAAGCTTTCTTT.